These 25 T cell receptor beta chains were sequenced from one sample in a study of identical twins (dated by TCRdb to 2016 to 2017). The library was generated by 5' RACE. The instrument given in TCRdb is Illumina HiSeq 2000. TCRdb ran its own pipeline on the public reads, namely fastp trimming at Q25 and MiXCR clone calling, and kept in-frame beta chains. Identical CDR3 protein sequences are pooled into one entry, listed with their most common genes and DNA. The sample profile shows some 460,000 distinct CDR3 sequences; approximately 15% of them were found once. Roughly 0.5% of the sample belongs to the ten largest clones. This sample also belongs to another study, concerning yellow fever vaccine responses in identical twins.

The sequenced sample consisted of CD4+ T cells sorted from blood. The receptors were sampled from a woman aged 18-35 years in good health.

This clonotype has a handful of counts. As DNA, the CDR3 is TGTGCCAGCAGCAGGGGACAGGGGTGGCAAGAGACCCAGTACTTC. Translating gives CASSRGQGWQETQYF. This chain joins TRBV7-8 and TRBJ2-5; 10 bases line up with TRBD1. J gave up 2 bases and V 5 bases, and 5 bases lay outside the gene matches. CDR3 length equals 15 residues. Germline CDR1 is SGHVS and CDR2 is FQNEAQ.

This chain links TRBV5-1 with TRBJ2-1; 9 bases align to TRBD1. With 3 bases clipped from V and 10 bases from J, the junction kept 5 bases outside the gene matches. The CDR3 extends over 13 amino acids. In germline, CDR1 is SGHRS, CDR2 YFSETQ. The CDR3 coding sequence is TGCGCCAGCAGCTCACCGGGACAGGGCGAGCAGTTCTTC. It translates to CASSSPGQGEQFF.

This clonotype was found a few times. The chain recombines TRBV25-1 with TRBJ2-5; 12 bases align to TRBD2. This CDR3 has 15 residues. From germline, CDR1 is MGHDK and CDR2 SYGVNS. V shed 4 bases, J shed 5 bases, and the junction held 5 bases outside the gene matches. CDR3 bases: TGTGCCAGCAGTGGGACTAGCGGGACTCGCGAGACCCAGTACTTC. This gives the protein CASSGTSGTRETQYF.

This clonotype was detected a few times. One end of the junction does not line up with germline, which may come from a read error. V is TRBV20-1 and J is TRBJ2-2; 7 bases are shared with TRBD1. This CDR3 is built from 15 residues. CDR1 is DFQATT and CDR2 is SNEGSKA in the germline V gene (reference sequence). Written as DNA, the CDR3 is TGCAGTGCCAACTACGGACAGGACCTCACCGGGGAGCTGGTTTTT. Protein sequence: CSANYGQDLTGELVF.

The chain couples TRBV28 to TRBJ2-1, with 16 bases fitting TRBD2. Germline V gene data show CDR1 as MDHEN and CDR2 as SYDVKM. This CDR3 has 18 residues. V was pared by 7 bases and J by 2 bases, with 8 bases of the junction left unmatched. Here the CDR3 reads CASTLGLAGGPTYNEQFF. The CDR3 DNA sequence: TGTGCCAGCACTTTGGGACTAGCGGGGGGGCCAACCTACAATGAGCAGTTCTTC.

This clonotype was detected only a few times. The chain uses TRBV15 and TRBJ2-7; 10 bases align to TRBD1. The CDR3 spans 16 residues. In germline, CDR1 is LNHNV, CDR2 YYDKDF (reference sequence). V shed 3 bases, J shed 2 bases, and the junction held 7 bases outside the gene matches. The CDR3 nucleotides read TGTGCCACCAGCAGTGAACCGGGACAGGGGCCCTACGAGCAGTACTTC. This codes for CATSSEPGQGPYEQYF.

This chain joins TRBV20-1 and TRBJ2-1, with D hard to call. The V gene lost 6 bases and the J gene lost 2 bases, with 11 bases spanning the gap. Germline V gene data show CDR1 as DFQATT and CDR2 as SNEGSKA (reference sequence). This CDR3 comprises 13 residues. CDR3 protein: CSAADRAYNEQFF. In nucleotides, the CDR3 is TGCAGTGCGGCGGACCGGGCCTACAATGAGCAGTTCTTC.

This chain connects TRBV6-6 to TRBJ2-1, with TRBD2 matching over 8 bases. Trimming removed 4 bases from V and 8 bases from J; junction bases left unmatched: 4. The germline CDR1 and CDR2 sequences are MNHNY and SVGAGI (reference sequence). The CDR3 is made up of 13 amino acids. The CDR3 DNA follows: TGTGCCAGCAGTTCCCGGGGGGGCTATGAGCAGTTCTTC. As protein: CASSSRGGYEQFF.

This clonotype was observed many times. V usage is TRBV29-1 and J usage is TRBJ2-2; D perhaps matches TRBD2 (5 bases). CDR3 length: 13 amino acids. Germline V gives CDR1 SQVTM, CDR2 ANQGSEA. CDR3 sequence: CSYGMTNTGELFF. CDR3 DNA: TGCAGTTACGGGATGACGAACACCGGGGAGCTGTTTTTT.

This chain links TRBV7-2 with TRBJ2-5; TRBD2 aligns across 8 bases. V lost 3 bases and J lost 8; bases outside the gene matches: 5. Looked up from germline, CDR1 is SGHTA and CDR2 is FQGNSA. This CDR3 is 13 amino acids long. In nucleotides, the CDR3 is TGTGCCAGCAGCTTCAGGCGGGAGGTCACCCAGTACTTC. Translated: CASSFRREVTQYF.

This clonotype was recorded at least ten times. The chain links TRBV27 to TRBJ2-7; 9 bases map to TRBD1. This CDR3 is 13 amino acids long. Germline CDR1 MNHEY, CDR2 SMNVEV (reference sequence). Trimming at V came to 6 bases and at J to 4 bases, leaving 4 bases not matched to a gene. CDR3 nucleotide sequence: TGTGCCAGCAGCCGGGACAGGGAGTACGAGCAGTACTTC. Its protein product is CASSRDREYEQYF.

The chain links TRBV20-1 to TRBJ2-1; TRBD2 agrees at 10 bases. The CDR3 sequence is 13 residues long. CDR1 is DFQATT and CDR2 is SNEGSKA in the germline V gene (reference sequence). The CDR3 DNA follows: TGCAGCGCCGGACTAGCGGTGTTACGGGAGCAGTTCTTC. Translated: CSAGLAVLREQFF.

This chain links TRBV5-1 with TRBJ2-7; perhaps TRBD2 as D (5 bases). The germline CDR1 and CDR2 sequences are SGHRS and YFSETQ. Trimming left V 8 bases short and J 3 bases short, with 18 bases between. The CDR3 consists of 14 residues. CDR3 sequence reads: CASRRGWYDYEQYF. The CDR3 nucleotides read TGCGCCAGTCGACGGGGTTGGTACGACTACGAGCAGTACTTC.

The gene calls are TRBV12-3 or TRBV12-4 and TRBJ2-2; maybe TRBD2 (5 bases). This CDR3 has 11 residues. With 8 bases removed from V and 7 bases from J, the gap between germline ends came to 8 bases. For the CDR3, the DNA is TGTGCCAGCCGTAGCGTCGGGGAGCTGTTTTTT. Amino acids: CASRSVGELFF.

This clonotype has more than one count but fewer than ten. The chain joins TRBV27 to TRBJ2-7, with 14 bases lining up with TRBD2. Germline CDR1 is MNHEY and CDR2 is SMNVEV (reference sequence). This CDR3 spans 16 amino acids. Germline trimming cut 7 bases from V and 2 bases from J; bases unmatched to any gene: 7. The CDR3 sequence is CASILPGLAGAYEQYF. In DNA form, the CDR3 reads TGTGCCAGCATTCTCCCGGGACTAGCGGGAGCCTACGAGCAGTACTTC.

This chain links TRBV12-3 or TRBV12-4 with TRBJ2-3; 10 bases map to TRBD2. With 5 bases clipped from V and 6 bases from J, the junction kept 8 bases outside the gene matches. This CDR3 has 15 residues. In DNA, the CDR3 is TGTGCCAGCAGTGTAGAAGCGGGGGGGCGGGATACGCAGTATTTT. This gives the protein CASSVEAGGRDTQYF.

The CDR3 bases are TGTACCATCAGTTTTAATCGGCGGGCGGGGGGCGACACCGGGGAGCTGTTTTTT. Its protein product is CTISFNRRAGGDTGELFF. The chain uses TRBV12-3 or TRBV12-4 and TRBJ2-2; 8 bases are shared with TRBD2. This CDR3 is 18 amino acids long.

At least ten counts were recorded for this clonotype. The chain carries TRBV28 and TRBJ1-2; TRBD1 might be the D (6 bases). The V and J ends lost 0 bases and 5 bases respectively, with 7 bases between them. CDR1 and CDR2 (germline): MDHEN, SYDVKM. The CDR3 runs 13 residues. The DNA for the CDR3 is TGTGCCAGCAGTTTATGGACAGGTTATGGCTACACCTTC. Its translation: CASSLWTGYGYTF.

This clonotype was observed a few times. The chain uses TRBV12-3 or TRBV12-4 and TRBJ2-3; D uncertain. The CDR3 extends over 15 amino acids. The V and J ends lost 6 bases and 3 bases respectively, with 16 bases between them. CDR3 sequence: CASRPRPPGTDTQYF. CDR3 bases: TGTGCCAGCAGACCCCGCCCCCCGGGTACAGATACGCAGTATTTT.

In its sample, this clonotype was seen a few times. The genes are TRBV6-1 and TRBJ2-1; no firm D call. Looked up from germline, CDR1 is MNHNS and CDR2 is SASEGT. The CDR3 length is 15 residues. The V and J ends lost 3 bases and 0 bases respectively, with 9 bases between them. The CDR3 region is CASSEGPISYNEQFF. Written as DNA, the CDR3 is TGTGCCAGCAGTGAGGGTCCCATCTCCTACAATGAGCAGTTCTTC.

The sample holds many counts of this clonotype. The V call is TRBV27, the J call TRBJ2-3; TRBD2 agrees at 13 bases. V was pared by 1 base and J by 1 base, with 2 bases of the junction left unmatched. The germline gives CDR1 MNHEY, CDR2 SMNVEV (reference sequence). This CDR3 has 17 amino acids. This CDR3 is CASSLLGTSGGTDTQYF. CDR3 bases: TGTGCCAGCAGTTTATTGGGGACTAGCGGGGGCACAGATACGCAGTATTTT.

This clonotype was detected a few times. The V and J genes are TRBV28 and TRBJ2-7; 13 positions agree with TRBD2. CDR3 size: 14 residues. Germline CDR1 is MDHEN and CDR2 is SYDVKM. V shed 6 bases, J shed 6 bases, and the junction held 5 bases outside the gene matches. CDR3 sequence reads: CASRLAGGPSEQYF. CDR3 sequence (DNA): TGTGCCAGCAGACTAGCGGGAGGGCCCTCCGAGCAGTACTTC.

For the CDR3, the DNA is TGTGCCAGCAGTACGTGGACTAGAAACACAGATACGCAGTATTTT. Residues: CASSTWTRNTDTQYF. The J gene is TRBJ2-3, the V gene TRBV27; TRBD2 agrees at 7 bases. CDR3 length equals 15 residues. The V segment lost 5 bases and the J segment 2 bases; nucleotides outside the gene matches: 7. Germline V CDR1 and CDR2: MNHEY, SMNVEV (reference sequence).

This clonotype has only a few counts. The chain couples TRBV7-9 to TRBJ2-5; perhaps D is TRBD1 or TRBD2 (5 bases each). With 5 bases removed from V and 1 base from J, the gap between germline ends came to 14 bases. The germline CDR1 and CDR2 sequences are SEHNR and FQNEAQ (reference sequence). CDR3 size: 15 residues. CDR3 sequence: CASSPGLGTQETQYF. CDR3 sequence (DNA): TGTGCCAGCAGCCCAGGGCTGGGGACCCAAGAGACCCAGTACTTC.

This clonotype occurred a few times. The chain has TRBV6-5 and TRBJ1-5, with TRBD1 matching 9 bases. This CDR3 spans 15 amino acids. CDR1 and CDR2 (germline): MNHEY, SVGAGI. V shed 5 bases, J shed 2 bases, and the junction held 4 bases outside the gene matches. This CDR3 is CASSTRQGGNQPQHF. The CDR3 region has the DNA TGTGCCAGCAGTACCCGACAGGGGGGCAATCAGCCCCAGCATTTT.